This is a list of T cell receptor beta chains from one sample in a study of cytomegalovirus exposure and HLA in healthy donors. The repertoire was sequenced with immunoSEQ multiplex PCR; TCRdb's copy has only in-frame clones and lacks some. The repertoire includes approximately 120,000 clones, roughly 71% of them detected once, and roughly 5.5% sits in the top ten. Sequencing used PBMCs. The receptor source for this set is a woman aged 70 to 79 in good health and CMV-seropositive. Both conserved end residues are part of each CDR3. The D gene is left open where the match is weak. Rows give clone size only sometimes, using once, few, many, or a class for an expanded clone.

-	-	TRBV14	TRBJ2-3	CASSQSVLAADTQYF	TGTGCCAGCAGCCAATCGGTCCTAGCAGCAGATACGCAGTATTTT
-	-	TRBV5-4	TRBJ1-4	CASSLGQGNEKLFF	TGTGCCAGCAGCTTAGGTCAGGGAAACGAAAAACTGTTTTTT
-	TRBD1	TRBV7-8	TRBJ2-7	CASSTRDSSYEQYF	TGTGCCAGCAGCACCCGGGACAGCTCCTACGAGCAGTACTTC
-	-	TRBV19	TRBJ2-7	CASSRSLRGASYEQYF	TGTGCCAGTAGTCGTTCACTTCGGGGGGCGTCCTACGAGCAGTACTTC
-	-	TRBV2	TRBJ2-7	CASSEDAVVHEQYF	TGTGCCAGCAGTGAAGACGCCGTAGTCCACGAGCAGTACTTC
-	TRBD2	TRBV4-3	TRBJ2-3	CASSPSRVIAGGQTQYF	TGCGCCAGCAGCCCCTCAAGAGTTATAGCGGGGGGGCAGACGCAGTATTTT
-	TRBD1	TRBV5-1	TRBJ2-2	CASMGQTTGELFF	TGCGCCAGCATGGGACAGACCACCGGGGAGCTGTTTTTT
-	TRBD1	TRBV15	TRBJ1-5	CATSRAGTGDQPQHF	TGTGCCACCAGCAGGGCCGGGACAGGGGATCAGCCCCAGCATTTT
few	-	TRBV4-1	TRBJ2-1	CASSQDELRGIYNEQFF	TGCGCCAGCAGCCAAGATGAACTGCGGGGAATTTACAATGAGCAGTTCTTC
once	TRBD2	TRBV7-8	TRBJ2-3	CASSHLAGGGDTQYF	TGTGCCAGCAGCCATCTAGCGGGGGGCGGAGATACGCAGTATTTT
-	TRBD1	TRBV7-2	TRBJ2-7	CASSYLGQGFTYEQYF	TGTGCCAGCAGCTACCTCGGACAGGGCTTTACATACGAGCAGTACTTC
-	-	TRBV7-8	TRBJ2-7	CASSLGPDWEQYF	TGTGCCAGCAGCTTAGGGCCTGACTGGGAGCAGTACTTC
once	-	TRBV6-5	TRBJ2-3	CASSYPGVDTQYF	TGTGCCAGCAGTTATCCCGGGGTAGATACGCAGTATTTT
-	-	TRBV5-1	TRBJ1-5	CASSLAGVRGRPQHF	TGCGCCAGCAGCTTGGCGGGCGTCAGAGGGAGGCCCCAGCATTTT
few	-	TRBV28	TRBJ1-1	CAIAYDRQAFF	TGTGCCATTGCCTACGACAGGCAAGCTTTCTTT
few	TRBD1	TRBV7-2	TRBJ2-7	CASSLAGTVYEQYF	TGTGCCAGCAGCTTAGCCGGGACAGTCTACGAGCAGTACTTC
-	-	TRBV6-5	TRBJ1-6	CASSYRLGHSSSPLHF	TGTGCCAGCAGTTACCGTCTCGGACATTCCAGTTCACCCCTCCACTTT
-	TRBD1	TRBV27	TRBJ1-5	CASSSDRGQPQHF	TGTGCCAGCAGTTCTGACAGGGGGCAGCCCCAGCATTTT
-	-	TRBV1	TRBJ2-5	CTSSPNRGRGTQYF	TGCACCAGCAGCCCCAATCGAGGCCGAGGTACCCAGTACTTC
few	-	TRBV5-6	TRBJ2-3	CASSLTVTTDTQYF	TGTGCCAGCAGCTTAACAGTTACCACAGATACGCAGTATTTT
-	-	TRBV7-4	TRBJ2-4	CASSRSFRFHPAKNIQYF	TGTGCCAGCAGCAGATCCTTTCGGTTTCACCCAGCCAAAAACATTCAGTACTTC
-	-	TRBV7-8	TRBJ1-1	CASSPLGFAGGNTEAFF	TGTGCCAGCAGCCCATTGGGGTTCGCGGGGGGGAACACTGAAGCTTTCTTT
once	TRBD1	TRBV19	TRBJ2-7	CASSVTGGYEQYF	TGTGCCAGTAGTGTAACAGGGGGCTACGAGCAGTACTTC
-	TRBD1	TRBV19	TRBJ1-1	CASSVQGAKTEAFF	TGTGCCAGTAGTGTGCAGGGGGCGAAAACTGAAGCTTTCTTT
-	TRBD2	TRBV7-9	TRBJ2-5	CASSPGTSGGIQETQYF	TGTGCCAGCAGCCCAGGGACTAGCGGGGGGATCCAAGAGACCCAGTACTTC
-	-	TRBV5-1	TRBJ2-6	CASSFEVSISGANVLTF	TGCGCCAGCAGCTTTGAGGTTTCGATCTCTGGGGCCAACGTCCTGACTTTC
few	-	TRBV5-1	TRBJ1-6	CASSLGQINSPLHF	TGCGCCAGCAGCTTGGGCCAGATAAATTCACCCCTCCACTTT
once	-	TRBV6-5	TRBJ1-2	CASSRSGGRDGYTF	TGTGCCAGCAGCCGTTCAGGAGGGCGCGATGGCTACACCTTC
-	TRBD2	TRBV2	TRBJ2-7	CASSIEAGGPEQYF	TGTGCCAGCAGTATAGAAGCGGGGGGGCCCGAGCAGTACTTC
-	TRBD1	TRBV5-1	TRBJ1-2	CASSYYPGQGAHGYTF	TGCGCCAGCAGCTATTACCCGGGACAGGGGGCGCATGGCTACACCTTC
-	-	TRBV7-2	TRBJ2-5	CASSLRQRQETQYF	TGTGCCAGCAGCTTGCGACAAAGACAAGAGACCCAGTACTTC